This T cell receptor beta chain was observed in a study of blood T cell repertoires in COVID-19. Overall study: Samples representing acute and convalescent COVID-19 were sourced from the United States, Italy and Spain.

CDR1 is SGHRS, CDR2 YFSETQ, per germline. V was trimmed by 5 bases and J by 0 bases, leaving 8 bases between them. The CDR3 totals 14 residues. As handled by the study authors: Estimation of nucleated cell counts relied on the amplification of reference gene primers. Sequencing used immunoSEQ multiplex PCR; TCRdb keeps in-frame clones, though not all of them. The DNA gave D and trimming, while V, J and clone size come from that table. The sample contains fewer than 300,000 clones, 85% to 90% of which appear only once. Participants, roughly 18 to 89 years old, spanned 25 or so US areas. Either two negative PCRs, clearance, or symptom resolution qualified Cohort 3 donors as recovered.

The chain combines TRBV5-1 with TRBJ1-4; D is undetermined. The receptor was derived from a man aged 35-49 years who had recovered from COVID-19. Sequenced input: PBMCs or T cells enriched from blood (not recorded which). In DNA, the CDR3 is TGCGCCAGCAGAAACGGAGCAACTAATGAAAAACTGTTTTTT. Amino acids: CASRNGATNEKLFF. The entire variable domain, with the rest obtained from reference TRBV5-1 and TRBJ1-4, is as follows: KAGVTQTPRYLIKTRGQQVTLSCSPISGHRSVSWYQQTPGQGLQFLFEYFSETQRNKGNFPGRFSGRQFSNSRSEMNVSTLELGDSALYLCASRNGATNEKLFFGSGTQLSVL.